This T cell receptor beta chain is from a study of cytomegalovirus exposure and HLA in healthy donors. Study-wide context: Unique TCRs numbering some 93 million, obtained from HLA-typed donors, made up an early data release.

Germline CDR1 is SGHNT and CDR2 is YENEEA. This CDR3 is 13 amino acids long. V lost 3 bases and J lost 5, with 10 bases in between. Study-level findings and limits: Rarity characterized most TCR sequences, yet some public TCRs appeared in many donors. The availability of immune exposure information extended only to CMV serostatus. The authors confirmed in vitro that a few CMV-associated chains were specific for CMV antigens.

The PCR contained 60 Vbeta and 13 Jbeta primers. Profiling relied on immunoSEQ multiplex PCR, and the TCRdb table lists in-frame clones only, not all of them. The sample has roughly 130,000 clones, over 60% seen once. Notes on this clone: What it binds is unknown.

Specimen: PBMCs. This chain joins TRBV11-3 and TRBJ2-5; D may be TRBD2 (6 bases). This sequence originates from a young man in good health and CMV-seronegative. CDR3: CASSLMAGETQYF. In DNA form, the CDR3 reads TGTGCCAGCAGCTTGATGGCGGGGGAGACCCAGTACTTC.